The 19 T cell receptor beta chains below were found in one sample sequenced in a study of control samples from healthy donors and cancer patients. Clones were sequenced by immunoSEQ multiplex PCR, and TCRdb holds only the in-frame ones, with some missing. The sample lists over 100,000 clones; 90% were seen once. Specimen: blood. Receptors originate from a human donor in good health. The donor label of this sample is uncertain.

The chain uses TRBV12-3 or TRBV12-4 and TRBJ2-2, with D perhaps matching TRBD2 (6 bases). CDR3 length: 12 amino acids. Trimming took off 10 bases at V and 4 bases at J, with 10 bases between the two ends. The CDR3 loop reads CANGGRTGELFF. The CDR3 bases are TGTGCCAACGGGGGACGCACCGGGGAGCTGTTTTTT.

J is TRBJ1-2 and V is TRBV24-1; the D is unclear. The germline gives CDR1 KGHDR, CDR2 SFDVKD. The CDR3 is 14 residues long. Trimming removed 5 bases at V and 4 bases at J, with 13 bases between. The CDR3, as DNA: TGTGCCACCAGTGTCCGGGGTTTTATCTATGGCTACACCTTC. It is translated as CATSVRGFIYGYTF.

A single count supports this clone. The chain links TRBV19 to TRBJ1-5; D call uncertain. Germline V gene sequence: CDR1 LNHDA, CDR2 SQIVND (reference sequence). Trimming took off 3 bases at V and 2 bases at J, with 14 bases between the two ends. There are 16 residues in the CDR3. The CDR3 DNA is TGTGCCAGTAGTATCTGGGCAGATAAAGGCAATCAGCCCCAGCATTTT. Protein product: CASSIWADKGNQPQHF.

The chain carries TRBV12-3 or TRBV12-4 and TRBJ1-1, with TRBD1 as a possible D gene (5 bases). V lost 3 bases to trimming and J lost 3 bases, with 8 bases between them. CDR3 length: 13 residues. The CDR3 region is CASSFPGHTEAFF. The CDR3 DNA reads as TGTGCCAGCAGTTTTCCGGGGCACACTGAAGCTTTCTTT.

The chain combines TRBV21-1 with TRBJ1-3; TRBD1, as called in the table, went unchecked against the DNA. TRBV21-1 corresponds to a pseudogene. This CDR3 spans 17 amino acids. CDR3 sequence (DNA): TGTGCCAGCAGCAAATTTTCGGTGGGGCTTTGTGGAAACACCATATATTTT. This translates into CASSKFSVGLCGNTIYF.

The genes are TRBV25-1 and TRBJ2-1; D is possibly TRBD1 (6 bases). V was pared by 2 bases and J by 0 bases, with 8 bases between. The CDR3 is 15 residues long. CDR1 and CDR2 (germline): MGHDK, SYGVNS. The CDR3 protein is CASSEQGSSYNEQFF. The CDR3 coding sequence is TGTGCCAGCAGTGAACAGGGGAGCTCCTACAATGAGCAGTTCTTC.

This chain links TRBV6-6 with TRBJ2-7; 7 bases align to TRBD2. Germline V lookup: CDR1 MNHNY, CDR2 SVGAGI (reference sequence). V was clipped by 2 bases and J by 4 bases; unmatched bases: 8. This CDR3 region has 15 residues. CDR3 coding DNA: TGTGCCAGCAGTTACGGAAGAAGCGGGGATTACGAGCAGTACTTC. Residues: CASSYGRSGDYEQYF.

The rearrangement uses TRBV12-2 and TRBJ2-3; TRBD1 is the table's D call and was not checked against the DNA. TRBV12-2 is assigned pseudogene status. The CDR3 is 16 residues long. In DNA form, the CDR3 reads TGTGCAAGTCGCTTAGGGACAGGGAATGGTGCAGATACGCAGTATTTT. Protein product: CASRLGTGNGADTQYF.

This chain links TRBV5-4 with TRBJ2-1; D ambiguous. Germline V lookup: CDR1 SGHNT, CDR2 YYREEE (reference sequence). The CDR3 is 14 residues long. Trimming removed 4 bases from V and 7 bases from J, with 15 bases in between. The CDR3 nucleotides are TGTGCCAGCAGCCTGGGTCTGAGATTGAATGAGCAGTTCTTC. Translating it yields CASSLGLRLNEQFF.

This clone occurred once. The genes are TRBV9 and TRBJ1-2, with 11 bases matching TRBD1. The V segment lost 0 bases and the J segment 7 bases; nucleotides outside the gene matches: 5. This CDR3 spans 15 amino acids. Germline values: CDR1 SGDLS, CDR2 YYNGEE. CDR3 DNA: TGTGCCAGCAGCGTAGAGGGACAGGGGGTTGCTGGCTACACCTTC. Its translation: CASSVEGQGVAGYTF.

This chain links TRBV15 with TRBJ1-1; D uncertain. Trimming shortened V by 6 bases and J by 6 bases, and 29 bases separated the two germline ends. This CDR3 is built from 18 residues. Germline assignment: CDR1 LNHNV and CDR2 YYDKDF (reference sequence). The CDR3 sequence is CATSNGVRFGLRVPEAFF. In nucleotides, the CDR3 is TGTGCCACCAGTAATGGGGTACGTTTTGGGTTAAGAGTTCCTGAAGCTTTCTTT.

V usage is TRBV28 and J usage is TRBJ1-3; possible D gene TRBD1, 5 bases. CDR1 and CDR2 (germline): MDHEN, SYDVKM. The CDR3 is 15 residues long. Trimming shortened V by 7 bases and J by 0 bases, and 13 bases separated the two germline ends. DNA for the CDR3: TGTGCCAGCACCCCTGGGGGGGGCTCTGGAAACACCATATATTTT. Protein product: CASTPGGGSGNTIYF.

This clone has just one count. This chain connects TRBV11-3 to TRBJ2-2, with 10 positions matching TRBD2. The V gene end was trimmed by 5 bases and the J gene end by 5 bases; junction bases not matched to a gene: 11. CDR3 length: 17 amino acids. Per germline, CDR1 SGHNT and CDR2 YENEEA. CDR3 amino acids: CASSPNWASGGTGELFF. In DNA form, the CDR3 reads TGTGCCAGCAGCCCGAACTGGGCTAGCGGGGGTACCGGGGAGCTGTTTTTT.

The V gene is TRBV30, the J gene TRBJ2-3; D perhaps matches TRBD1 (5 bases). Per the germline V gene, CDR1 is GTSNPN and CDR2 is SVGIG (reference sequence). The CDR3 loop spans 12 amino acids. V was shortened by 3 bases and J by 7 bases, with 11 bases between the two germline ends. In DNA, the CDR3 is TGTGCCTGGAGCGAAGGGGCTAATACGCAGTATTTT. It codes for CAWSEGANTQYF.

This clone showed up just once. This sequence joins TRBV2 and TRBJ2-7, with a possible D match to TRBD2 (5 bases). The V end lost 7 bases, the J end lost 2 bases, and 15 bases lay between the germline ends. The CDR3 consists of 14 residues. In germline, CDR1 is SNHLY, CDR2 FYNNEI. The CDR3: CASNRGERAYEQYF. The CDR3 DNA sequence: TGTGCCAGCAACCGGGGTGAAAGGGCCTACGAGCAGTACTTC. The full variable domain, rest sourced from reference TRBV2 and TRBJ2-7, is EPEVTQTPSHQVTQMGQEVILRCVPISNHLYFYWYRQILGQKVEFLVSFYNNEISEKSEIFDDQFSVERPDGSNFTLKIRSTKLEDSAMYFCASNRGERAYEQYFGPGTRLTVT.

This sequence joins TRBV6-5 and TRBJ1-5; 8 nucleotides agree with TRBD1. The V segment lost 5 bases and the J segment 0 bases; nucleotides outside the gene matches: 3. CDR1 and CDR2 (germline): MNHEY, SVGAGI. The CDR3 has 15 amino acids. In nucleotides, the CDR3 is TGTGCCAGCAGTAGGGACAGGACTAGCAATCAGCCCCAGCATTTT. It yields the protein CASSRDRTSNQPQHF.

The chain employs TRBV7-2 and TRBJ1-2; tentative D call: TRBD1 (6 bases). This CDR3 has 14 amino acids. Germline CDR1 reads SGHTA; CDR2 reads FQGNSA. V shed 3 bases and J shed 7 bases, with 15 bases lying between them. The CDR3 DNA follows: TGTGCCAGCAGCTTGGCTCGGGAACAGGGTGGCTACACCTTC. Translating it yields CASSLAREQGGYTF.

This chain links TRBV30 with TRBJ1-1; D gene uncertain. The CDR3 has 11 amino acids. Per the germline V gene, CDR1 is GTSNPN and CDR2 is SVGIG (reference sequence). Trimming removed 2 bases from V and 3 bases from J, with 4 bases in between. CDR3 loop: CAWSLDTEAFF. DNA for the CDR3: TGTGCCTGGAGTTTGGACACTGAAGCTTTCTTT.

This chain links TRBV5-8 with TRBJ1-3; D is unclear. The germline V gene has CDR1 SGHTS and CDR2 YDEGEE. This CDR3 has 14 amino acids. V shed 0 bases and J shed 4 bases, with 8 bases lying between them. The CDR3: CASSLDVLGNTIYF. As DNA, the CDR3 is TGTGCCAGCAGCTTGGACGTGCTCGGAAACACCATATATTTT. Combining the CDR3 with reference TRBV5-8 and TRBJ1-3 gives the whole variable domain EAGVTQSPTHLIKTRGQQATLRCSPISGHTSVYWYQQALGLGLQFLLWYDEGEERNRGNFPPRFSGRQFPNYSSELNVNALELEDSALYLCASSLDVLGNTIYFGEGSWLTVV.